These T cell receptor beta chains were read from a single sample in a study of beta chain features in type 1 diabetes. Measured with immunoSEQ multiplex PCR; TCRdb has only the in-frame clones, and not every one. Of a few hundred thousand clones in the sample, approximately 11% are singletons; the top ten hold around 0.018%. The material sequenced was naive CD4+ T cells from blood. The receptors shown here come from a man aged 25-45 years with type 1 diabetes. Each CDR3 is given with its conserved first and last residue. The D gene is left open where the match is weak. The size of a clone is reported for some rows only, either as once, few or many, or as a class for expanded clones.

clone_size: .
j_call: TRBJ2-5
v_call: TRBV7-9
d_call: .
cdr3_nt: TGTGCCAGCAGCTTCGGTCGGGTAGAGACCCAGTACTTC
cdr3_aa: CASSFGRVETQYF

clone_size: .
j_call: TRBJ1-2
v_call: TRBV19
d_call: .
cdr3_nt: TGTGCCAGTACTACCGGTCAAAGACAGTATGGCTACACCTTC
cdr3_aa: CASTTGQRQYGYTF

clone_size: .
j_call: TRBJ2-7
v_call: TRBV6-5
d_call: .
cdr3_nt: TGTGCCAGCAGTCGCCTATCGGGTCTCGGATCTCAGCAGTACTTC
cdr3_aa: CASSRLSGLGSQQYF

clone_size: few
j_call: TRBJ2-2
v_call: TRBV5-1
d_call: TRBD2
cdr3_nt: TGCGCCAGCAGCCCCACGAAACTAGCGGGTTTCACCGGGGAGCTGTTTTTT
cdr3_aa: CASSPTKLAGFTGELFF

clone_size: few
j_call: TRBJ1-5
v_call: TRBV7-6
d_call: .
cdr3_nt: TGTGCCAGCTCAAATAGCAATCAGCCCCAGCATTTT
cdr3_aa: CASSNSNQPQHF

clone_size: .
j_call: TRBJ2-1
v_call: TRBV2
d_call: .
cdr3_nt: TGTGCCACTGCGGGACTCCTTAGCAATGAGCAGTTCTTC
cdr3_aa: CATAGLLSNEQFF

clone_size: .
j_call: TRBJ2-5
v_call: TRBV19
d_call: TRBD1
cdr3_nt: TGTGCCAGTAGAAGGGACAGGGGGGAGACCCAGTACTTC
cdr3_aa: CASRRDRGETQYF

clone_size: few
j_call: TRBJ2-2
v_call: TRBV28
d_call: TRBD1
cdr3_nt: TGTGCCAGCAGTTTATGGACAGGGGACACCGGGGAGCTGTTTTTT
cdr3_aa: CASSLWTGDTGELFF

clone_size: .
j_call: TRBJ2-2
v_call: TRBV10-3
d_call: .
cdr3_nt: TGTGCCATCAGTGACGGGGGTCCCGGGGAGCTGTTTTTT
cdr3_aa: CAISDGGPGELFF

clone_size: .
j_call: TRBJ2-3
v_call: TRBV4-1
d_call: TRBD2
cdr3_nt: TGCGCCAGCAGCCAAGAACGGGGCGGGGGGCCCGCCGGCACAGATACGCAGTATTTT
cdr3_aa: CASSQERGGGPAGTDTQYF

clone_size: once
j_call: TRBJ1-6
v_call: TRBV7-9
d_call: .
cdr3_nt: TGTGCCAGCAGCTTAGTCCTGAATTCACCCCTCCACTTT
cdr3_aa: CASSLVLNSPLHF

clone_size: .
j_call: TRBJ1-4
v_call: TRBV4-3
d_call: .
cdr3_nt: TGCGCCAGCAGCCAAGATCTAACGTATATGAAACTGTTTTTT
cdr3_aa: CASSQDLTYMKLFF

clone_size: .
j_call: TRBJ2-1
v_call: TRBV7-2
d_call: TRBD2
cdr3_nt: TGTGCCAGCAGCTCACAGACTAGCTTCGCGCAGTTCTTC
cdr3_aa: CASSSQTSFAQFF

clone_size: few
j_call: TRBJ2-3
v_call: TRBV23-1
d_call: TRBD2
cdr3_nt: TGCGCCAGCAGTCAACCAACCCGGGAGGAGGGTACAGATACGCAGTATTTT
cdr3_aa: CASSQPTREEGTDTQYF

clone_size: few
j_call: TRBJ2-2
v_call: TRBV5-1
d_call: TRBD1
cdr3_nt: TGCGCCAGCAGCTCCGGGACAGTGAACACCGGGGAGCTGTTTTTT
cdr3_aa: CASSSGTVNTGELFF

clone_size: few
j_call: TRBJ1-2
v_call: TRBV29-1
d_call: .
cdr3_nt: TGCAGCGTAGGACTATGGCATGGCTACACCTTC
cdr3_aa: CSVGLWHGYTF